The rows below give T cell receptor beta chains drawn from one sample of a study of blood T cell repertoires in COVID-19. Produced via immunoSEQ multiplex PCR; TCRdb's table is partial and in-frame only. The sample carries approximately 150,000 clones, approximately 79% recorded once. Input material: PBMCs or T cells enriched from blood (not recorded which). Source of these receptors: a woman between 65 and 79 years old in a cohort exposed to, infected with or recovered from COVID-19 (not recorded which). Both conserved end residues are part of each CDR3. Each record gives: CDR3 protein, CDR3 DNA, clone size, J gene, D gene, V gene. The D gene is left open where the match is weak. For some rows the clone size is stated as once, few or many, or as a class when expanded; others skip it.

CDR3aa: CASTWGGMRNTIYF
CDR3nt: TGTGCCAGCACCTGGGGGGGAATGCGAAACACCATATATTTT
abundance: once
j_gene: TRBJ1-3
d_gene: -
v_gene: TRBV28

CDR3aa: CASSPGILQETQYF
CDR3nt: TGTGCCAGCTCACCCGGGATTCTCCAAGAGACCCAGTACTTC
abundance: -
j_gene: TRBJ2-5
d_gene: -
v_gene: TRBV18

CDR3aa: CASSLLDTQYF
CDR3nt: TGTGCCAGCAGCTTACTGGATACGCAGTATTTT
abundance: once
j_gene: TRBJ2-3
d_gene: -
v_gene: TRBV11-2

CDR3aa: CASSWRESYNEQFF
CDR3nt: TGTGCCAGCAGCTGGAGGGAGTCCTACAATGAGCAGTTCTTC
abundance: -
j_gene: TRBJ2-1
d_gene: -
v_gene: TRBV5-4

CDR3aa: CASSYSRDTEAFF
CDR3nt: TGTGCCAGCAGTTACTCACGGGACACTGAAGCTTTCTTT
abundance: once
j_gene: TRBJ1-1
d_gene: -
v_gene: TRBV6-5

CDR3aa: CASSPRPRTGAGELFF
CDR3nt: TGTGCCAGCAGCCCCCGCCCCCGGACAGGGGCCGGGGAGCTGTTTTTT
abundance: once
j_gene: TRBJ2-2
d_gene: TRBD1
v_gene: TRBV7-2

CDR3aa: CASRSDRRSGNTIYF
CDR3nt: TGTGCCAGCAGATCGGACAGGCGCTCTGGAAACACCATATATTTT
abundance: -
j_gene: TRBJ1-3
d_gene: TRBD1
v_gene: TRBV6-5

CDR3aa: CSVGQVNQPQHF
CDR3nt: TGCAGCGTCGGACAGGTTAATCAGCCCCAGCATTTT
abundance: -
j_gene: TRBJ1-5
d_gene: TRBD1
v_gene: TRBV29-1

CDR3aa: CASSLTPSHGYTF
CDR3nt: TGCGCCAGCAGCTTGACCCCAAGCCATGGCTACACCTTC
abundance: once
j_gene: TRBJ1-2
d_gene: -
v_gene: TRBV5-1

CDR3aa: CASSQSTSGRAHEQYF
CDR3nt: TGTGCCAGCAGCCAGTCGACTAGCGGGAGGGCCCACGAGCAGTACTTC
abundance: -
j_gene: TRBJ2-7
d_gene: TRBD2
v_gene: TRBV5-4

CDR3aa: CASSQDLQNSPLHF
CDR3nt: TGTGCCAGCAGCCAAGATCTTCAGAATTCACCCCTCCACTTT
abundance: -
j_gene: TRBJ1-6
d_gene: -
v_gene: TRBV3-1/TRBV3-2

CDR3aa: CASSPRTSASSYNEQFF
CDR3nt: TGTGCCAGCAGCCCCCGGACTAGCGCCAGCTCCTACAATGAGCAGTTCTTC
abundance: -
j_gene: TRBJ2-1
d_gene: TRBD2
v_gene: TRBV9

CDR3aa: CASRLQGYYGGYTF
CDR3nt: TGTGCCAGCAGACTCCAGGGATATTATGGTGGCTACACCTTC
abundance: -
j_gene: TRBJ1-2
d_gene: -
v_gene: TRBV2

CDR3aa: CASSLTGSGANVLTF
CDR3nt: TGTGCCAGCAGCCTTACAGGGTCTGGGGCCAACGTCCTGACTTTC
abundance: -
j_gene: TRBJ2-6
d_gene: -
v_gene: TRBV5-5

CDR3aa: CASSLGGRDEKLFF
CDR3nt: TGTGCCAGTAGTCTCGGGGGGCGGGATGAAAAACTGTTTTTT
abundance: -
j_gene: TRBJ1-4
d_gene: -
v_gene: TRBV19

CDR3aa: CATSEPDRAEQFF
CDR3nt: TGTGCCACCAGTGAACCCGACAGGGCGGAACAGTTCTTC
abundance: -
j_gene: TRBJ2-1
d_gene: TRBD1
v_gene: TRBV24-1

CDR3aa: CASAARPTGNNSPLHF
CDR3nt: TGTGCCAGCGCGGCTCGCCCGACAGGCAATAATTCACCCCTCCACTTT
abundance: -
j_gene: TRBJ1-6
d_gene: -
v_gene: TRBV27

CDR3aa: CAWTRAGGPGGTDTQYF
CDR3nt: TGTGCCTGGACCCGAGCGGGAGGGCCCGGTGGCACAGATACGCAGTATTTT
abundance: -
j_gene: TRBJ2-3
d_gene: TRBD2
v_gene: TRBV30

CDR3aa: CASSYVYLDTQYF
CDR3nt: TGTGCCAGCAGTTACGTGTACTTGGATACGCAGTATTTT
abundance: -
j_gene: TRBJ2-3
d_gene: -
v_gene: TRBV6-6

CDR3aa: CASSGDSPNQPQHF
CDR3nt: TGTGCCAGCAGTGGGGACAGCCCCAATCAGCCCCAGCATTTT
abundance: -
j_gene: TRBJ1-5
d_gene: TRBD1
v_gene: TRBV2

CDR3aa: CAPPLPGQGGFGRQPQHF
CDR3nt: TGTGCCCCACCTCTTCCGGGACAGGGGGGTTTCGGGCGGCAGCCCCAGCATTTT
abundance: -
j_gene: TRBJ1-5
d_gene: TRBD1
v_gene: TRBV30

CDR3aa: CASSSTNGQGAGNTIYF
CDR3nt: TGTGCCAGCAGCTCAACTAATGGACAGGGGGCTGGAAACACCATATATTTT
abundance: -
j_gene: TRBJ1-3
d_gene: TRBD1
v_gene: TRBV7-9

CDR3aa: CASSRRKGELFF
CDR3nt: TGTGCCAGTAGCCGCAGGAAGGGGGAGCTGTTTTTT
abundance: -
j_gene: TRBJ2-2
d_gene: -
v_gene: TRBV19

CDR3aa: CASIPGGDATNEKLFF
CDR3nt: TGTGCCAGCATCCCCGGAGGGGATGCAACTAATGAAAAACTGTTTTTT
abundance: few
j_gene: TRBJ1-4
d_gene: -
v_gene: TRBV28

CDR3aa: CASSRLGTSGNTIYF
CDR3nt: TGCGCCAGCAGCCGTCTAGGGACATCTGGAAACACCATATATTTT
abundance: few
j_gene: TRBJ1-3
d_gene: -
v_gene: TRBV5-1

CDR3aa: CASRQSWYSNQPQHF
CDR3nt: TGTGCCAGCAGACAGAGTTGGTATAGCAATCAGCCCCAGCATTTT
abundance: -
j_gene: TRBJ1-5
d_gene: -
v_gene: TRBV27

CDR3aa: CSSNRGSVEQFF
CDR3nt: TGCAGCAGTAACCGGGGGAGCGTTGAGCAGTTCTTC
abundance: -
j_gene: TRBJ2-1
d_gene: -
v_gene: TRBV29-1

CDR3aa: CASFGTYNEQFF
CDR3nt: TGTGCCAGCTTTGGCACCTACAATGAGCAGTTCTTC
abundance: -
j_gene: TRBJ2-1
d_gene: -
v_gene: TRBV6-6